The entry that follows covers one TCR beta chain sequence. Its antigen is not identified. The data are from a study of T cell responses to AZD1222 COVID-19 vaccine. The data were produced by immunoSEQ multiplex PCR, yet TCRdb's version contains in-frame clones alone and is incomplete. The sample yields tens of thousands of clones, around 80% seen once. Study conclusions and caveats: Donors in the cohort were predominantly white British and more often female, and clonal diversity was possibly underestimated.

The CDR3 runs 12 residues. From germline, CDR1 is SQVTM and CDR2 ANQGSEA. Between the trimmed V and J ends, which lost 4 bases and 8 bases, there was a span of 11 bases. The TCR was taken from an adult in good health. This chain connects TRBV29-1 to TRBJ1-4; the D gene is possibly TRBD1 (6 bases). The material sequenced was peripheral blood, taken on day 0 of AZD1222 vaccination. The CDR3 nucleotides read TGCAGCGTTGGGTGGCAGGGGGAAAAACTGTTTTTT. Translated, it gives CSVGWQGEKLFF.